This TCR beta chain was retrieved from a study of cytomegalovirus exposure and HLA in healthy donors (dated by TCRdb to the late 2010s). Background for the entire study: An earlier analysis of some 600 of the donors reported 276 Gb of sequence data and around 120 million unique TCR beta sequences obtained from around 170 million T cells. Approximately 310 gigabases of sequencing data and tens of millions of unique TCR sequences were included in an early release covering several hundred HLA-typed donors. The genetic ancestry cluster associated with self-reported Caucasian donors included 65% to 90% of the 398 genotyped donors. The aim of the study was to test whether cataloging public T cell receptors could identify signatures of past pathogen exposure. The study profiled the T cell repertoires of some 610 subjects by immunosequencing and related them to cytomegalovirus serostatus. Besides the first cohort of around 670 subjects, a separate validation cohort made up of about 120 different subjects was used. To predict cytomegalovirus infection status, the study combined high-throughput TCR immunosequencing, statistical association of individual TCRs with disease status, and machine learning. To study patterns of TCR occurrence, a later analysis re-analyzed previously published TCR beta repertoires from more than 550 donors and added high-resolution HLA genotyping. The later analysis used no new phenotypic data to find candidate immune exposures, relying instead on TCR beta sequences and their occurrence across donors. To decide whether each TCR beta V gene segment behaved as functional or pseudogenic, an earlier analysis of some 580 of the donors relied on high-throughput TCR beta sequencing. Donor age, sex, ethnicity and CMV serostatus were compiled alongside the repertoire data. In a later genetic analysis, genome-wide SNP genotypes for about three fifths of the roughly 670 donors were used, and that subset was treated as a discovery cohort. All discovery cohort repertoires had been generated on a single sequencing platform. HLA typing included class I and class II loci at four-digit resolution. Typing coverage varied by locus: roughly 620-640 donors for A, B, C, DRB1 and DQB1; approximately 560 for DQA1; about 590 for DPA1; approximately 450 for DPB1. About 5 DR-DQ haplotypes were handled as single units for association and clustering, since linkage in the cohort was strong. On average, about 240,000 unique TCR beta nucleotide sequences were sequenced per donor among some 420 genotyped donors of the cohort, with 15% to 20% of those sequences being non-productive.

Points on this clone: Its antigen is unknown. One end of the junction varies from germline; a read error may be responsible.

The library was generated by the immunoSEQ multiplex PCR assay. The multiplex PCR relied on a mix of 60 forward primers for TCR Vbeta segments and 13 reverse primers for TCR Jbeta segments. The CDR3 region of rearranged TCR beta genes was amplified from genomic DNA with a multiplex PCR assay. The Illumina HiSeq System was used to sequence the amplified TCR beta libraries as 87-base-pair reads. The authors' pipeline ran thus. Across the 700 or so repertoires, a later analysis counted some 81 million unique TCR beta chains, around 11 million of which were shared by at least two donors. Raw reads were error-corrected and collapsed into unique sequences by a nearest-neighbor algorithm in which closely related sequences were merged to remove PCR and sequencing errors. Alignment of CDR3 sequences to IMGT reference sequences was used to assign V, D and J gene segments. For a sequence to be retained, at least a six-nucleotide match to both a V gene segment and a J gene segment was required. A rearrangement counted as productive if the CDR3 had no stop codons and remained in frame with V and J, and every other rearrangement counted as non-productive. Following IMGT convention, CDR3 was defined as the stretch from the second conserved V-encoded cysteine to the conserved J-encoded phenylalanine. Sequences without an unambiguous match to a single V gene segment were excluded from the earlier analysis of about 600 of the donors. In an earlier analysis of a few hundred of the donors, a V segment was called functional when productive rearrangements were above 56.7%, and segregating when the standard deviation between donors exceeded 5%. A statistical classification framework was built for diagnosing cytomegalovirus status from the catalog of TCR beta chain sequences. V and J gene assignment, in a later analysis, came from comparing TCR nucleotide sequences with IMGT/GENE-DB human TR gene sequences. Using the TCRdist pipeline, a later analysis assigned CDR3 sequences along with most-parsimonious VDJ recombination scenarios. A later analysis defined each TCR beta chain by its CDR3 amino acid sequence plus V-gene family, and excluded reads lacking a unique V-gene family. As a way to deal with suspected cross-contamination and a sequencing artifact, a later analysis dropped nearly 600 nucleotide sequences that were highly shared and had low generation probability. For each public chain, a later analysis derived a clonal expansion index from normalized ranks of inferred template counts within each repertoire. In a later analysis, generation probabilities were computed using a VDJ recombination model fitted to out-of-frame rearrangements, and the results were checked against IGoR. Hypergeometric tests were used in a later analysis to score TCR-TCR, TCR-HLA and TCR-CMV co-occurrence, with a repertoire-size bias correction applied to the TCR pairs. A later analysis estimated false discovery rates by permuting HLA or CMV assignments 20 times. In a later analysis, co-occurring TCRs were grouped using DBSCAN, and TCRdist sequence similarity was added for clustering within HLA-allele-positive subsets. Repertoires with fewer than 30,000 or more than 120,000 public chains were left out of co-occurrence clustering, as were a few repertoires with anomalous nucleotide sharing. The source is immuneACCESS, and TCRdb retained only in-frame sequences with V and J called. Part of the clones is not carried over; for the studies checked, unresolved V genes explain less than half of this, and the remainder is unexplained. The V and J calls and clone size come from that table; D and trimming were worked out from the DNA. Within this sample are fewer than 150,000 clones, with approximately 85% of them counted one time only. In total, the top ten clones hold about 6.7% of the sample.

The cohort consisted of 600 or so healthy bone marrow donors. At the time of sampling, all cohort members were nominally healthy, though unrecorded immune exposures were likely present. The donor was CMV seropositive and was included in the group of 250 to 300 seropositive cohort members. A peripheral blood sample was provided by each donor, and peripheral blood mononuclear cells were used for TCR beta sequencing. The Qiagen DNeasy Blood Extraction Kit was used to extract genomic DNA from the blood cell samples. Here is what the overall study found, with its caveats: A further reported finding was that TCR beta sequences accurately predicted the HLA-A and HLA-B alleles for most subjects in the first cohort. Because HLA typing was missing for some donors at each locus, association tests included only the typed subset. Most TCR sequences were observed very rarely across donors, whereas some public TCRs were present in many individuals. A few of the identified cytomegalovirus-associated TCR beta chains were confirmed in vitro to be specific for cytomegalovirus antigens. This cohort had only TCR beta chains sequenced, and the lack of alpha or paired-chain data limited which features could be detected. In a later analysis, the rate of TCR association differed among HLA loci, with DRB1 alleles having the most associated TCRs and HLA-C alleles having the fewest. In both the original and validation cohorts, the classifier was reported to diagnose cytomegalovirus status with high specificity and sensitivity. A later analysis found that HLA-associated TCR beta chains were more clonally expanded and had lower generation probabilities than equally common non-associated chains. Broadly in line with IMGT annotations, most TCR beta V segments showed up in productive rearrangements about 87% or about 30% of the time in an earlier analysis of around 550 of the donors. Linkage disequilibrium might explain the correlated functional status among segregating V segments, but an unknown experimental factor could not be excluded. In a later analysis, most CMV-associated TCR beta chains were found to appear HLA-restricted, with HLA associations seemingly driven largely by CMV exposure. According to a later analysis, parvovirus B19, influenza, CMV and Epstein-Barr virus appeared linked to several top co-occurrence clusters. The sequencing pipeline was judged likely to have produced a cluster of highly shared sequence variants as a technical artifact. A later analysis associated about 16,000 TCR beta sequences with specific HLA alleles at a false discovery rate of 0.05. The study listed 164 TCR beta chains as associated with cytomegalovirus. According to the authors, the approach could potentially be generalized to other disease states and immunological phenotypes. Presence/absence analyses assumed roughly uniform sequencing depth across donors, an assumption that may not hold. The only immune exposure information available for the cohort was CMV serostatus. Compared with the roughly 670-donor mean, donors in an Asian-associated ancestry cluster had fewer N-insertions in productive TCRs, according to a later genetic analysis. Roughly 15 rarely observed V segments, including chromosome 9 orphons, were excluded from the earlier analysis of 550 to 700 of the donors because counts were too low. An association between a missense DCLRE1C variant and V-gene and J-gene trimming of TCR beta chains was found in a later genetic analysis and replicated in an independent cohort. Assigning TCR associations to individual alleles was difficult when HLA alleles, especially DR and DQ, strongly co-occurred.

This sequence was found in a woman aged 25 to 39 in good health and CMV-seropositive. Sequenced: PBMCs.

For the CDR3, the sequence is CASTLNKEGYTF. The nucleotide sequence is given as TGTGCCAGCACCTTGAATAAGGAGGGCTACACCTTC. Rearrangement joined TRBV5-6 to TRBJ1-2; the D gene remains uncertain. CDR3 length: 12 amino acids, cysteine to phenylalanine. Here the CDR3 DNA is all that survives: 36 bases in frame from base 1. The germline V gene sets CDR1 to SGHDT and CDR2 to YYEEEE.